The 4 T cell receptor beta chains below come from one sample, sequenced in a study of blood T cells in healthy people across ages (dated by TCRdb to 2015 to 2017). The method was 5' RACE. The listed sequencing device is Illumina HiSeq 2500. A second PCR of roughly 7 to 12 cycles was run with a J-beta primer mix and a sample-barcoded 5' primer. TCRdb ran its own pipeline on the public reads, namely fastp trimming at Q25 and MiXCR clone calling, and kept in-frame beta chains. Identical CDR3 protein sequences are pooled into one entry, listed with their most common genes and DNA. The sample table holds about 1,400,000 distinct CDR3 sequences, of which approximately 38% were seen once. Clones ranked in the top ten supply 7% to 9% of the sample. The sequenced sample consisted of blood. The receptors were sampled from a young woman in good health.

This chain joins TRBV3-1 and TRBJ2-7, with 12 bases that match TRBD1. The CDR3 totals 16 residues. In germline, CDR1 is LGHDT, CDR2 YNNKEL (reference sequence). The V and J ends lost 0 bases and 9 bases, in that order; junction bases with no gene match: 9. CDR3 nucleotides: TGTGCCAGCAGCCAAGATCTTGGGACAGGGGGCGGTAGGCAGTACTTC. Translating it yields CASSQDLGTGGGRQYF.

This chain connects TRBV4-1 to TRBJ1-2; D unresolved. Germline loops: CDR1 MGHRA, CDR2 YSYEKL. The CDR3 length is 12 residues. V lost 4 bases and J 2 bases, leaving 5 bases between the germline ends. Written as DNA, the CDR3 is TGCGCCAGCAGCCGAAACAACTATGGCTACACCTTC. Translating gives CASSRNNYGYTF.

The rearrangement joins TRBV20-1 to TRBJ2-1, with D possibly matching TRBD1 (6 bases). Germline assignment: CDR1 DFQATT and CDR2 SNEGSKA (reference sequence). The CDR3 runs 13 residues. The V end lost 3 bases, the J end lost 6 bases, and 12 bases lay between the germline ends. The DNA of the CDR3 is TGCAGTGCTAGTTTCCCCAGGGGCAATGAGCAGTTCTTC. Translated: CSASFPRGNEQFF.

V usage is TRBV7-8 and J usage is TRBJ2-1; 8 bases map to TRBD1. This CDR3 comprises 14 residues. V shed 3 bases, J shed 7 bases, and the junction held 5 bases outside the gene matches. Looked up from germline, CDR1 is SGHVS and CDR2 is FQNEAQ. The CDR3 DNA reads as TGTGCCAGCAGCTTTATCCGGGACAGGAATGAGCAGTTCTTC. Translating it yields CASSFIRDRNEQFF.